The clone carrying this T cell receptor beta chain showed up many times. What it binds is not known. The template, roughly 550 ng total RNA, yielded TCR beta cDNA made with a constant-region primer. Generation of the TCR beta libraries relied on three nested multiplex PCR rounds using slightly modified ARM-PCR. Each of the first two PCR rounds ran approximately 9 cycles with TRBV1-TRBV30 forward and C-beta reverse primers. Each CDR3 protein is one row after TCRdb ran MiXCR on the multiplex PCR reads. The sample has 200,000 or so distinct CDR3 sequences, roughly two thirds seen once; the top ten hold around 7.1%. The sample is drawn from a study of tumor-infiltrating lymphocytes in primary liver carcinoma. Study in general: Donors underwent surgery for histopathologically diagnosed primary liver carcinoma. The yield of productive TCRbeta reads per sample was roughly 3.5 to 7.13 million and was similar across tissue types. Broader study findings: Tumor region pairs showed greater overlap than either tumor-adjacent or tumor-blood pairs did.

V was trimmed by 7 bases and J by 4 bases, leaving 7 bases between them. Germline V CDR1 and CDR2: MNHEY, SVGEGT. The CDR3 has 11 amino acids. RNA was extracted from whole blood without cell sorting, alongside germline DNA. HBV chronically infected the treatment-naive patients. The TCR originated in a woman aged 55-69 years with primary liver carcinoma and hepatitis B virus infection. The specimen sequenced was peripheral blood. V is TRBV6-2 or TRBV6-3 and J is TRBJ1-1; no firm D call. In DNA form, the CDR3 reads TGTGCCAGCACCCCGGGCACTGAAGCTTTCTTT. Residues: CASTPGTEAFF.